The following is a T cell receptor (beta chain) sequence with its context. Its specificity is not known. This sample was included in a study of beta chain features in type 1 diabetes. Sequenced material consisted of expressed TCRB transcripts (all of the isolated RNA was reverse transcribed). Profiled with immunoSEQ multiplex PCR; TCRdb holds only in-frame clones, not every one. Of approximately 170,000 clones listed, less than 10% were seen once; the top ten hold 0.5%. Study results and caveats: Type 1 diabetes patients showed a moderate but significant shortening of TCRB CDR3s in all four CD4+ subsets.

This CDR3 has 12 residues. Germline V gene data show CDR1 as SGHRS and CDR2 as YFSETQ. Trimming stripped 4 bases from V and 3 bases from J, with 8 bases between. Input material: central memory CD4+ T cells from blood. The chain carries TRBV5-1 and TRBJ2-7; D might be TRBD1 (5 bases). This clonotype was sampled from a man between 18 and 35 years old with type 1 diabetes. In DNA, the CDR3 is TGCGCCAGCAGCCACGACAGCTACGAGCAGTACTTC. It is translated as CASSHDSYEQYF.